The rows below give T cell receptor beta chains drawn from one sample of a study of molecular identifiers for immune sequencing clone quantification. TCRdb recomputed calls from the PCR reads with MiXCR, one row per CDR3 protein. The sample contains about 320,000 distinct CDR3 sequences, about a fifth of which appear only once. Sequencing was performed on naive CD8+ T cells from blood, with Jurkat cell RNA spiked in. The receptors derive from a human donor in good health. Some libraries in this study had Jurkat cell RNA spiked in. Each CDR3 is given with its conserved first and last residue. The D gene is left open where the match is weak. Expanded clones get a size class; other rows say once, few or many, or leave the size out.

TRBJ2-1 many TRBV6-5 TRBD2 TGTGCCAGCAGTTACGGGCTAGCGGGGGACGACAATGAGCAGTTCTTC CASSYGLAGDDNEQFF
TRBJ1-4 many TRBV28 - TGTGCCAGCAGCTCAGAACAGGAAACCTATGTTAAACTGTTTTTT CASSSEQETYVKLFF
TRBJ2-3 many TRBV28 TRBD2 TGTGCCAGCAGTTTCGAAGCGGGATTTCGGTATTTT CASSFEAGFRYF
TRBJ2-3 - TRBV12-3/TRBV12-4 - TGTGCCACCTCTCCCTGGGGGCAGGGGCACACAGATACGCAGTATTTT CATSPWGQGHTDTQYF
TRBJ2-5 many TRBV6-6 TRBD2 TGTGCCAGCAGTTACGGGAGCGGGGGGCACCAAGAGACCCAGTACTTC CASSYGSGGHQETQYF
TRBJ1-4 - TRBV19 - TGTGCCAGTTGTGCAGGAACCTCAACTAATGAAAAACTGTTTTTT CASCAGTSTNEKLFF
TRBJ2-7 many TRBV6-5 - TGTGCCAGCAGTACAAGTTATCAGGGTACTGGCGAGCAGTACTTC CASSTSYQGTGEQYF
TRBJ1-1 many TRBV7-9 TRBD1 TGTGCCAGCAGCGCAACGGACAGGGGGCGAGGAGCTTTCTTT CASSATDRGRGAFF
TRBJ2-1 - TRBV6-5 TRBD2 TGTGCCAGCAGTTACATGCAGCCCGGGGGGGGGTACAATGAGCAGTTCTTC CASSYMQPGGGYNEQFF
TRBJ2-3 many TRBV27 - TGTGCCAGCAGTTTATCCGTGATAGCGGAGACAGATACGCAGTATTTT CASSLSVIAETDTQYF
TRBJ1-3 many TRBV2 - TGTGCCAGCAGTATTGACACCATATATTTT CASSIDTIYF
TRBJ1-3 many TRBV9 - TGTGCCAGCAGCCCCCGGGACGGCTCTGGAAACACCATATATTTT CASSPRDGSGNTIYF
TRBJ2-2 - TRBV20-1 - TGCAGTGCGCGGGACAGAAAAGCGAACACCGGGGAGCTGTTTTTT CSARDRKANTGELFF
TRBJ2-6 - TRBV12-3/TRBV12-4 - TGTGCCAGCAGTTTCGGCTCCACCAGTAGGGGGGCCAACGTCCTGACTTTC CASSFGSTSRGANVLTF
TRBJ2-5 - TRBV6-2/TRBV6-3 - TGTGCCAGCAGTTACTTGCAACGACTAGACCGGTCGGAGACCCAGTACTTC CASSYLQRLDRSETQYF
TRBJ2-7 many TRBV28 - TGTGCCAGCAGTTTAAAGGGACCGGCCTACGAGCAGTACTTC CASSLKGPAYEQYF
TRBJ2-3 - TRBV20-1 TRBD2 TGCAGTGCTAGAGATCGGGCTAGCGGGAGTTACACAGATACGCAGTATTTT CSARDRASGSYTDTQYF
TRBJ2-7 many TRBV20-1 - TGCAGTGCTAGAAGAGAAGCAACCTACGAGCAGTACTTC CSARREATYEQYF
TRBJ2-1 few TRBV11-2 - TGTGCCAGCAGCGCTGACCATTGGAACAACAATGAGCAGTTCTTC CASSADHWNNNEQFF
TRBJ1-2 many TRBV12-3/TRBV12-4 - TGTGCCAGCAGTAGGACGGTAGCCTATGGCTACACCTTC CASSRTVAYGYTF
TRBJ2-1 many TRBV11-2 TRBD2 TGTGCCAGCAGCTTCCGAGCGGGAGCCTACAATGAGCAGTTCTTC CASSFRAGAYNEQFF
TRBJ2-7 - TRBV11-2 TRBD1 TGTGCCAGCAGCTCGTCCGGGACAGGATCCTACGTGCAGTACTTC CASSSSGTGSYVQYF
TRBJ1-5 - TRBV3-1 - TGTGCCAGCAGCCAAGTTTCAGGGGACAATCAGCCCCAGCATTTT CASSQVSGDNQPQHF
TRBJ1-5 - TRBV27 - TGTGCCAGCAGTTTATCGTGGCAGATCAATCAGCCCCAGCATTTT CASSLSWQINQPQHF
TRBJ1-4 - TRBV21-1 - TGTGCCAGCAGCAAAGTGGACAGACCCAACCATGAAAAACTGTTTTTT CASSKVDRPNHEKLFF
TRBJ1-1 many TRBV19 - TGTGCCAGTAGTATCGACCAGCTTGAAGCTTTCTTT CASSIDQLEAFF
TRBJ2-7 many TRBV25-1 - TGTGCCAGCAGCCAGGAGGCAGTCTACGAGCAGTACTTC CASSQEAVYEQYF
TRBJ1-3 - TRBV30 - TGTGCCTGGAGCGCCCTCGTCCCGAGACACGGGCCCCATAAGTCTGGAAACACCATATATTTT CAWSALVPRHGPHKSGNTIYF
TRBJ2-7 - TRBV27 TRBD1 TGTGCCAGCAGTTTAGCCGGGACAGACTACGAGCAGTACTTC CASSLAGTDYEQYF